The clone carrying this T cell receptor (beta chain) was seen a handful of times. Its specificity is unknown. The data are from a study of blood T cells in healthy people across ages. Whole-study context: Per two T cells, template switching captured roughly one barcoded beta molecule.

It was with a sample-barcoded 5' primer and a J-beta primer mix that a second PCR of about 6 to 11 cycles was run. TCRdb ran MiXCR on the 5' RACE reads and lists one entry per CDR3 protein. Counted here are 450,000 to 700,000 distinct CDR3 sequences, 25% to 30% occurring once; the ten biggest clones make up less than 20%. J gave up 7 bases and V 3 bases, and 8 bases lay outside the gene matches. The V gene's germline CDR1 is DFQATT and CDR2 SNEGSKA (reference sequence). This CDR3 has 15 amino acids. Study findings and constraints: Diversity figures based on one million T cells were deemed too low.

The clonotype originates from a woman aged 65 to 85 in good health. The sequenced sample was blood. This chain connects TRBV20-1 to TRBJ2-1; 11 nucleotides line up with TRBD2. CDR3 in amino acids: CSASPASGGRNEQFF. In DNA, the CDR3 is TGCAGTGCTAGCCCAGCTAGCGGGGGGAGGAATGAGCAGTTCTTC.